This TCR beta chain was profiled in a study of T cells expressing NK-cell markers. Following a re-call of the 5' RACE reads, TCRdb has one entry per CDR3 protein and lacks DNA. This sample carries roughly 150,000 distinct CDR3 sequences, with over 20% going to the ten biggest clones. Germline values: CDR1 SGDLS, CDR2 YYNGEE. The CDR3 runs 19 residues. The chain links TRBV9 to TRBJ2-2; no DNA is available, so the TRBD2 call from TCRdb remains unchecked. The sequence derives from a man aged 18-69 years in good health. Sequenced material: blood T cells: a sorted CD56 or NKG2C T cell subset, CD4+ or CD8+ T cells, or bulk PBMC T cells (not recorded which). The CDR3: CASSPRGLAGGTNTGELFF.